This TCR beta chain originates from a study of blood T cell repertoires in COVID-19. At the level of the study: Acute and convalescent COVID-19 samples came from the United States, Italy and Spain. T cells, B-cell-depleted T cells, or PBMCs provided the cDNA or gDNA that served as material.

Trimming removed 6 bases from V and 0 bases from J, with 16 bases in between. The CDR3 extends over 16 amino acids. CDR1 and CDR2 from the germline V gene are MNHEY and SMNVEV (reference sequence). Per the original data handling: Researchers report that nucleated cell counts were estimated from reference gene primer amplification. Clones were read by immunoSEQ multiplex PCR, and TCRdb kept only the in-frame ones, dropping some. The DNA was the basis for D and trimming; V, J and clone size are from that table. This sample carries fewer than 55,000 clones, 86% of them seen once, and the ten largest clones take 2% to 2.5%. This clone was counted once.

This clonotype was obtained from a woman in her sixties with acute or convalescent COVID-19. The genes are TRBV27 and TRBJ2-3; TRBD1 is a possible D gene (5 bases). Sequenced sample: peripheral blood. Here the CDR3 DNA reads TGTGCCAGCAGCACGATTTGGACAACTAGCACAGATACGCAGTATTTT. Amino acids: CASSTIWTTSTDTQYF.